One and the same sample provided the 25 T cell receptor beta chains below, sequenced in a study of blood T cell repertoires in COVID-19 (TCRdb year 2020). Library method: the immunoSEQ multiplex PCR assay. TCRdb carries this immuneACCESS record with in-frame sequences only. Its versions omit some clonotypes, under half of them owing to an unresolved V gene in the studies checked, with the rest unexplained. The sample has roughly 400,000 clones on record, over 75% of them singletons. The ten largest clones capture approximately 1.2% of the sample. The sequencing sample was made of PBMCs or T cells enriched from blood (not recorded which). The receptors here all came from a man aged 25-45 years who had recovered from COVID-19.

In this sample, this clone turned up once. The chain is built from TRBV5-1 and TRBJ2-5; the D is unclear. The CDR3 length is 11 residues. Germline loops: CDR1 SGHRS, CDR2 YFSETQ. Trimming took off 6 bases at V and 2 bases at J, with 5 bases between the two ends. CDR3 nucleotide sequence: TGCGCCAGCACCGGTCAAGAGACCCAGTACTTC. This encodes CASTGQETQYF.

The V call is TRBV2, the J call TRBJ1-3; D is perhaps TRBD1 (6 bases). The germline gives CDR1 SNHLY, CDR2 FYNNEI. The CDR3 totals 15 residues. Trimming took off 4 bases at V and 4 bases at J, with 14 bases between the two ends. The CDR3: CASSVRGAGGNTIYF. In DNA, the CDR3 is TGTGCCAGCAGTGTACGGGGGGCAGGGGGAAACACCATATATTTT.

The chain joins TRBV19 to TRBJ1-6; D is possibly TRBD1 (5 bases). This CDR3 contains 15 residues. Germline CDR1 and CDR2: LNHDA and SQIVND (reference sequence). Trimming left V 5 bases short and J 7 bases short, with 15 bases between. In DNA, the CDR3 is TGTGCCAGTAGTCGGGGGACGTCGAAAAATTCACCCCTCCACTTT. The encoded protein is CASSRGTSKNSPLHF.

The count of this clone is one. The CDR3 DNA reads TGTGCCAGCAGCCAAATCGAGGGAAACGGCTACACCTTC. Encoded protein: CASSQIEGNGYTF. V usage is TRBV3-1 (or the pseudogene TRBV3-2) and J usage is TRBJ1-2; D is uncertain. CDR3 size: 13 residues. Looked up from germline, CDR1 is LGHDT and CDR2 is YNNKEL (reference sequence). V shed 2 bases and J shed 8 bases, with 12 bases lying between them.

DNA of the CDR3: TGTGCCAGCAGTCCTCCGGGACAGAATTCACCCCTCCACTTT. This gives the protein CASSPPGQNSPLHF. The rearrangement links TRBV28 to TRBJ1-6; 7 bases match TRBD1. CDR1 and CDR2 (germline): MDHEN, SYDVKM. This CDR3 is 14 amino acids long. Germline trimming cut 5 bases from V and 7 bases from J; bases unmatched to any gene: 5.

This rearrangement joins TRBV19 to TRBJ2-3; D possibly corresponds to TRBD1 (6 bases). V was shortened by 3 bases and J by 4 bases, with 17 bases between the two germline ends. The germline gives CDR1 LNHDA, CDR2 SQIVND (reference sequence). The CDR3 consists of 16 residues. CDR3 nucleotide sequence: TGTGCCAGTAGTATCCGAGTAATACAGGGTCCAGATACGCAGTATTTT. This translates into CASSIRVIQGPDTQYF.

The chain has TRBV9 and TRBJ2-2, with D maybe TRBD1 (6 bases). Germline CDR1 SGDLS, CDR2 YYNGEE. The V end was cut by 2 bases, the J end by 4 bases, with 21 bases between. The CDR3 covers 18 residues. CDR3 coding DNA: TGTGCCAGCAGCGTTTCTTCGTCAAGGACAGTTAGCACCGGGGAGCTGTTTTTT. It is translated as CASSVSSSRTVSTGELFF.

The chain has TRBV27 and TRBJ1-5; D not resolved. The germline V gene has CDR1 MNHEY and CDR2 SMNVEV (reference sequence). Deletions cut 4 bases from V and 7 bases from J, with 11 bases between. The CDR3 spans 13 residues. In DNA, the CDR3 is TGTGCCAGCAGTTATATTCGCGGACAGCCCCAGCATTTT. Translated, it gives CASSYIRGQPQHF.

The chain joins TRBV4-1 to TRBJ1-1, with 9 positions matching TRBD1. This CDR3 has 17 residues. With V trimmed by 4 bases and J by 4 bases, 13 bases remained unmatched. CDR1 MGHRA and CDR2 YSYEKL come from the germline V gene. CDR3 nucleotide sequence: TGCGCCAGCAGCCGAAATCCGACAGGGGGGCAGGCCACTGAAGCTTTCTTT. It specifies CASSRNPTGGQATEAFF.

The CDR3 reads CASSIREGSYEQYF. CDR3 in DNA: TGTGCCAGTAGTATCCGGGAGGGATCCTACGAGCAGTACTTC. V gene TRBV19 combines with J gene TRBJ2-7; 8 bases map to TRBD2. V was clipped by 3 bases and J by 1 base; unmatched bases: 2. Germline V gene lookup returns CDR1 LNHDA and CDR2 SQIVND (reference sequence). The CDR3 is made up of 14 amino acids.

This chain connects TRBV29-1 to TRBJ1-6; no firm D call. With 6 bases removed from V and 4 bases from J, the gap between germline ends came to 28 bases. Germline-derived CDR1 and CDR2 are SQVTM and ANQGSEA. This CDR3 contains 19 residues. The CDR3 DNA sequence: TGCAGCGTGCGGGAAGGCGCGAACCTTTGTCGTCGTTATAATTCACCCCTCCACTTT. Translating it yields CSVREGANLCRRYNSPLHF.

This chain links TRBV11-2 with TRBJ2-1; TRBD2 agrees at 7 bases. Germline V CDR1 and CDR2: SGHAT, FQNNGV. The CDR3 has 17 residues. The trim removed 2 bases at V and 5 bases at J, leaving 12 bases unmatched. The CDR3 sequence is CASSLNLPASGNNEQFF. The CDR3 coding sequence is TGTGCCAGCAGCTTAAACCTACCGGCTAGCGGTAACAATGAGCAGTTCTTC.

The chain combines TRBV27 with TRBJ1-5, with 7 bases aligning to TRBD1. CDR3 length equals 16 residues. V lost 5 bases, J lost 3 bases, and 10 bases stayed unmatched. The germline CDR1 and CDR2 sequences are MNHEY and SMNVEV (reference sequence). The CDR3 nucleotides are TGTGCCAGCAGTCCAACCACACAGGGGTCCAATCAGCCCCAGCATTTT. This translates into CASSPTTQGSNQPQHF.

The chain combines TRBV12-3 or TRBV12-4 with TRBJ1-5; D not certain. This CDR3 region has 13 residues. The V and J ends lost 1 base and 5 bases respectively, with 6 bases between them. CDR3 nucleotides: TGTGCCAGCAGTTTAGGTGAGGATCAGCCCCAGCATTTT. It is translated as CASSLGEDQPQHF.

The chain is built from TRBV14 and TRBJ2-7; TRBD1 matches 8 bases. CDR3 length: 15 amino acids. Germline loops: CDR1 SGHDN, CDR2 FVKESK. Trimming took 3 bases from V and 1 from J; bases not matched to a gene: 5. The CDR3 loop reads CASSHGQGKSYEQYF. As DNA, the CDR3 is TGTGCCAGCAGCCACGGACAGGGCAAATCCTACGAGCAGTACTTC.

The CDR3 coding sequence is TGTGCCAGCAGCTTGGGGTCCTCGGGACTAGTGGGAGATACGCAGTATTTT. Translated, it gives CASSLGSSGLVGDTQYF. The genes are TRBV5-4 and TRBJ2-3; 8 bases line up with TRBD2. This CDR3 is built from 17 residues. V was clipped by 0 bases and J by 5 bases; unmatched bases: 11. In germline, CDR1 is SGHNT, CDR2 YYREEE (reference sequence).

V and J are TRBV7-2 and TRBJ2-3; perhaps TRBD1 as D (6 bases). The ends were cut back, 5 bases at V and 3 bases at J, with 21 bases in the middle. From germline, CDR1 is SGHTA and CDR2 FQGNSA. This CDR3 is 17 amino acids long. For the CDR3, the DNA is TGTGCCAGCAGCCCCGAAGTGCGGACAGTCGGTACAGATACGCAGTATTTT. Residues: CASSPEVRTVGTDTQYF.

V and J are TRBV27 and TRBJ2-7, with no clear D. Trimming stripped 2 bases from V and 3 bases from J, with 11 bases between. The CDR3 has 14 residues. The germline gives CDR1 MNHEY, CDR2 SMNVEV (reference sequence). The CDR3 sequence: CASSLGQLSYEQYF. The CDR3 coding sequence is TGTGCCAGCAGTTTAGGGCAGCTAAGCTACGAGCAGTACTTC.

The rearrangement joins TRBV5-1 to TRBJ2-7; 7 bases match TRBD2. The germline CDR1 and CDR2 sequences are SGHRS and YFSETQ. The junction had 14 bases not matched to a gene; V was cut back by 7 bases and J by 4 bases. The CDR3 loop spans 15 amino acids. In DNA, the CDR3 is TGCGCCAGCTCCTGGGCGGGAGAGACGTTATACGAGCAGTACTTC. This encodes CASSWAGETLYEQYF.

The CDR3 DNA reads TGTGCCAGCAGCTTTTCGACAGGGGAGCAGTACTTC. Translation: CASSFSTGEQYF. V gene TRBV5-6 combines with J gene TRBJ2-7; 7 positions match TRBD1. The ends lost 2 bases at V and 7 bases at J; junction bases unmatched: 3. The germline CDR1 and CDR2 sequences are SGHDT and YYEEEE. The CDR3 runs to 12 residues.

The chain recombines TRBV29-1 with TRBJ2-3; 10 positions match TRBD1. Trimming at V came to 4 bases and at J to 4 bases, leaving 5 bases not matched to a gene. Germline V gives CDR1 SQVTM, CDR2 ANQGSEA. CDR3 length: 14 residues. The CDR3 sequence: CSVGDRGLSDTQYF. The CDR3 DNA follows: TGCAGCGTTGGGGACAGGGGACTTTCAGATACGCAGTATTTT.

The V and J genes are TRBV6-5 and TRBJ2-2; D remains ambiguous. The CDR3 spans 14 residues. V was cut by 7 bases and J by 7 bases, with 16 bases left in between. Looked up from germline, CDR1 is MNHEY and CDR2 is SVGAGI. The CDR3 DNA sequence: TGTGCCAGCACCAACTCACCGCTTGGCGGGGAGCTGTTTTTT. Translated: CASTNSPLGGELFF.

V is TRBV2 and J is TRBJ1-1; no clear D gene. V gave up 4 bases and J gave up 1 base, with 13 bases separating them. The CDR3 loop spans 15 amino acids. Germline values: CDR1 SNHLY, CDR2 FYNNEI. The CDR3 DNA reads TGTGCCAGCAGTGCCCTTCCAGGCCCGAACACTGAAGCTTTCTTT. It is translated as CASSALPGPNTEAFF.

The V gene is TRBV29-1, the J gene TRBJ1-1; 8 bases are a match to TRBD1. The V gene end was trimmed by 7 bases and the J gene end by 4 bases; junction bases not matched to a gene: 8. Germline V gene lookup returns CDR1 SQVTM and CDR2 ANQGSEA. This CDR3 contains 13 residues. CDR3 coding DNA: TGCAGCGCCCTCCTAACAGGGGGCACTGAAGCTTTCTTT. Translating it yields CSALLTGGTEAFF. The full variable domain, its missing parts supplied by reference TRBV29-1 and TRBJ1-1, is SAVISQKPSRDICQRGTSLTIQCQVDSQVTMMFWYRQQPGQSLTLIATANQGSEATYESGFVIDKFPISRPNLTFSTLTVSNMSPEDSSIYLCSALLTGGTEAFFGQGTRLTVV.

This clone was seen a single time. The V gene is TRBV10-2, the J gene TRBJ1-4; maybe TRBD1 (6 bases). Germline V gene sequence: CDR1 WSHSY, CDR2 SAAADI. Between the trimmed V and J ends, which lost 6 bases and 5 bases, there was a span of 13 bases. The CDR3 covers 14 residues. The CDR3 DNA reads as TGCGCCAGCAGACAGACAGGAACAAATGAAAAACTGTTTTTT. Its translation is CASRQTGTNEKLFF.